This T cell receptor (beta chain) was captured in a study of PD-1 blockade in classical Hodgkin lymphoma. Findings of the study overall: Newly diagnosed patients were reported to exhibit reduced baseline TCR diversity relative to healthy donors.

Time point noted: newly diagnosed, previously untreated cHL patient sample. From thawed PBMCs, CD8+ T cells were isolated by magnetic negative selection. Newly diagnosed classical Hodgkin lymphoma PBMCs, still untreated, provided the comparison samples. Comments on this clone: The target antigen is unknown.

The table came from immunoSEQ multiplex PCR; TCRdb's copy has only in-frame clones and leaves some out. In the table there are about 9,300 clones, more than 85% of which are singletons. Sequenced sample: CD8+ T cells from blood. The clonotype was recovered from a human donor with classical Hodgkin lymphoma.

This chain's CDR3 is CASSLADGGYEQYF. CDR3 in DNA: TGCGCCAGCAGCTTGGCCGACGGGGGTTACGAGCAGTACTTC. The J gene is TRBJ2-7, the V gene TRBV5-1; a weak D match, TRBD2 (6 bases). Trimming stripped 0 bases from V and 4 bases from J, with 11 bases between. The CDR3 loop spans 14 amino acids. Germline V gene data show CDR1 as SGHRS and CDR2 as YFSETQ.